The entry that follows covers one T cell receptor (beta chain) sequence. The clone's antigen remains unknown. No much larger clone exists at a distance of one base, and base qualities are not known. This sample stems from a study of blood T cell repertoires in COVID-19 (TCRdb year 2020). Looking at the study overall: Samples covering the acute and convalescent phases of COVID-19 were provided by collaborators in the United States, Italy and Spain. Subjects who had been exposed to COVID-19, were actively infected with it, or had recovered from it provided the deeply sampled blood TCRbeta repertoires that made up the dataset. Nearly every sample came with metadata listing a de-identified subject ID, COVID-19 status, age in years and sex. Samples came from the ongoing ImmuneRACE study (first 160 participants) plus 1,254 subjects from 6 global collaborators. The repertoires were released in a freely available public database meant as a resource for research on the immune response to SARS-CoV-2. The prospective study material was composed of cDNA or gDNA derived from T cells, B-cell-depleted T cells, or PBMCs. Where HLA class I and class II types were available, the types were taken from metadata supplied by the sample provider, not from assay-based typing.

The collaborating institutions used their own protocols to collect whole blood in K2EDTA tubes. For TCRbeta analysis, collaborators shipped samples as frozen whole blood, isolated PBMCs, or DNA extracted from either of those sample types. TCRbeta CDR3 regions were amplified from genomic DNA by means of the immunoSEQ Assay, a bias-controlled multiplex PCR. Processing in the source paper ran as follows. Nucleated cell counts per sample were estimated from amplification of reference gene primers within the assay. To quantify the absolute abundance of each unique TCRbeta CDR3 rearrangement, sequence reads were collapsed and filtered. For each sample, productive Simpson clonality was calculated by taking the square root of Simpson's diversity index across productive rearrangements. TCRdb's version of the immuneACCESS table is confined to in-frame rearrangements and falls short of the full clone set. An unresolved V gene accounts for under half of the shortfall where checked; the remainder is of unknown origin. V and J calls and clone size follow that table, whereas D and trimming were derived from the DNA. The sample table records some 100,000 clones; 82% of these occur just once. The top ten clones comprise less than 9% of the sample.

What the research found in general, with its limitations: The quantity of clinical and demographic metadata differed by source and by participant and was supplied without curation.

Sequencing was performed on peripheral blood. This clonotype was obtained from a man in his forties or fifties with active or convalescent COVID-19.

The CDR3 region has the sequence CASSPMASGSYNEQFF. The nucleotide sequence is given as TGCGCCAGCAGCCCTATGGCTAGCGGGTCCTACAATGAGCAGTTCTTC. The rearrangement combines TRBV5-1 with TRBJ2-1; TRBD2 fits 8 bases in the junction. The germline V gene yields SGHRS for CDR1 and YFSETQ for CDR2. V is cut back by 4 bases and J by 1 base, with 7 bases in the junction unmatched. There are 16 amino acids in the CDR3, from cysteine to phenylalanine inclusive. The read is trimmed to its CDR3 DNA, 48 bases read in frame from base 1.